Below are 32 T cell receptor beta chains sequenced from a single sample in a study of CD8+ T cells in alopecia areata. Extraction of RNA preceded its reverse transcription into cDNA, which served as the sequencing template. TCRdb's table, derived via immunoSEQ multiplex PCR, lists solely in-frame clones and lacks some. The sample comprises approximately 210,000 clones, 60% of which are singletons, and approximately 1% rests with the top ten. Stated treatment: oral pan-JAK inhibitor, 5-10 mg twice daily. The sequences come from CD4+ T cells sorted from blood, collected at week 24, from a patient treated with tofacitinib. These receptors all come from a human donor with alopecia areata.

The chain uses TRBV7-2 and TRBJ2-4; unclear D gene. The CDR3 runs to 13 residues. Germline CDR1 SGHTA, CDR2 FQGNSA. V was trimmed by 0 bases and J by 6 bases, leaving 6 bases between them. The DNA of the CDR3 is TGTGCCAGCAGCTTAGCGCTCGGAAACATTCAGTACTTC. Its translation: CASSLALGNIQYF.

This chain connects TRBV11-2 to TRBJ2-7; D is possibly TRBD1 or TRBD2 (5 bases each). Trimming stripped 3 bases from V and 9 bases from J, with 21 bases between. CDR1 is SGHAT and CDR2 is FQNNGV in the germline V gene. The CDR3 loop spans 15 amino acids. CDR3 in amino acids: CASSLPGAGFLGQYF. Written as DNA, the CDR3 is TGTGCCAGCAGCTTGCCCGGGGCCGGCTTCCTAGGGCAGTACTTC.

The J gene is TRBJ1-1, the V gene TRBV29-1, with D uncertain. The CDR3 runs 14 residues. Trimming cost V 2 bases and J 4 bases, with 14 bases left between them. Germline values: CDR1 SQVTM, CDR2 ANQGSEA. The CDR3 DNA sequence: TGCAGCGTTGAAATTCGGGGTCTCGGCACTGAAGCTTTCTTT. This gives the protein CSVEIRGLGTEAFF.

Here the CDR3 reads CSVGQSQETQYF. CDR3 DNA sequence: TGCAGCGTTGGACAGAGTCAAGAGACCCAGTACTTC. The chain couples TRBV29-1 to TRBJ2-5, with a weak D call TRBD1 (5 bases). The germline gives CDR1 SQVTM, CDR2 ANQGSEA. V lost 4 bases to trimming and J lost 2 bases, with 8 bases between them. The CDR3 runs 12 residues.

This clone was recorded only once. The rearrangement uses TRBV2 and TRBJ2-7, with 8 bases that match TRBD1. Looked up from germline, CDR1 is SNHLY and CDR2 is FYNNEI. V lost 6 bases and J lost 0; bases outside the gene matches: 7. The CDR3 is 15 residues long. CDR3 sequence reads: CASRSDRENSYEQYF. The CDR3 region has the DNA TGTGCCAGCAGGTCGGACAGGGAGAACTCCTACGAGCAGTACTTC. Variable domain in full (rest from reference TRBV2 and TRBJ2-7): EPEVTQTPSHQVTQMGQEVILRCVPISNHLYFYWYRQILGQKVEFLVSFYNNEISEKSEIFDDQFSVERPDGSNFTLKIRSTKLEDSAMYFCASRSDRENSYEQYFGPGTRLTVT.

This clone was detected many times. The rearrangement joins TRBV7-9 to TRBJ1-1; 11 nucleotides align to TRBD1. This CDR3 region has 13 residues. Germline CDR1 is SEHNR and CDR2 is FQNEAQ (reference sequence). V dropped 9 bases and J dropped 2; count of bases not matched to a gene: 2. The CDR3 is CARDRGPNTEAFF. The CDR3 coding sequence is TGTGCCAGGGACAGGGGGCCAAACACTGAAGCTTTCTTT.

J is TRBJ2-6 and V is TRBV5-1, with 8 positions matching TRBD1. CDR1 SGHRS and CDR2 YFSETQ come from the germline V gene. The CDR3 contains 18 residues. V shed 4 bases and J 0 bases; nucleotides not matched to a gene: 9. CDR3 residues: CASSPRDRTVSGANVLTF. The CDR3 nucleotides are TGCGCCAGCAGCCCCCGGGACAGGACCGTCTCTGGGGCCAACGTCCTGACTTTC.

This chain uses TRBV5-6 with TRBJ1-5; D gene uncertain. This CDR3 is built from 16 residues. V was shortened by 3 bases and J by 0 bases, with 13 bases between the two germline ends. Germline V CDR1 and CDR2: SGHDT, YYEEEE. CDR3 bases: TGTGCCAGCAGCTCCCTTCAGCAGAATAGCAATCAGCCCCAGCATTTT. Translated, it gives CASSSLQQNSNQPQHF. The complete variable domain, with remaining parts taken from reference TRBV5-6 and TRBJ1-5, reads DAGVTQSPTHLIKTRGQQVTLRCSPKSGHDTVSWYQQALGQGPQFIFQYYEEEERQRGNFPDRFSGHQFPNYSSELNVNALLLGDSALYLCASSSLQQNSNQPQHFGDGTRLSIL.

The CDR3: CASTGITPETQYF. In nucleotides, the CDR3 is TGTGCCAGCACGGGCATCACCCCAGAGACCCAGTACTTC. The chain couples TRBV11-3 to TRBJ2-5; D is ambiguous. V shed 7 bases and J shed 4 bases, with 13 bases lying between them. The CDR3 has 13 residues. Germline V gene data show CDR1 as SGHNT and CDR2 as YENEEA.

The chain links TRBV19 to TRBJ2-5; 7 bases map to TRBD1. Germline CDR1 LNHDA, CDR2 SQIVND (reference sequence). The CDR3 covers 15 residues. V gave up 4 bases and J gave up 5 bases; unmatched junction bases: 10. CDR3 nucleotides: TGTGCCAGTAGTAACTCCGTCTCCAGGGGGGAGACCCAGTACTTC. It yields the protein CASSNSVSRGETQYF.

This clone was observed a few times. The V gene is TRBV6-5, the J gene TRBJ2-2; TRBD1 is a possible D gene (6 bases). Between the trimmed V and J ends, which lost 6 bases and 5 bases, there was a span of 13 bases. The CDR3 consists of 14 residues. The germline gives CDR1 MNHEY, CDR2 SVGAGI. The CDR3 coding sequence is TGTGCCAGCAGCAGAACAGGGATAACCGGGGAGCTGTTTTTT. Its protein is CASSRTGITGELFF.

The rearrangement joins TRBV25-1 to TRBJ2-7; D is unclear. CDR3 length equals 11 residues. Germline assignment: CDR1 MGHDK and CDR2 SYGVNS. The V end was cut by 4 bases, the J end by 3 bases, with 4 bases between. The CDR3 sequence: CASSVGYEQYF. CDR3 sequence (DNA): TGTGCCAGCAGTGTGGGCTACGAGCAGTACTTC.

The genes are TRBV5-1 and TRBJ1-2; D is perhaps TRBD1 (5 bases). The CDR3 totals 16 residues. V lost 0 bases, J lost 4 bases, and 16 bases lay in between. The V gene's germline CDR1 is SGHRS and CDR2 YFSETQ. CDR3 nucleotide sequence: TGCGCCAGCAGCTTGGCGGGCAGGGAGGTCAGCTATGGCTACACCTTC. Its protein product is CASSLAGREVSYGYTF. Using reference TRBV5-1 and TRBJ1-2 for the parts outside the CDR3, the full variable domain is KAGVTQTPRYLIKTRGQQVTLSCSPISGHRSVSWYQQTPGQGLQFLFEYFSETQRNKGNFPGRFSGRQFSNSRSEMNVSTLELGDSALYLCASSLAGREVSYGYTFGSGTRLTVV.

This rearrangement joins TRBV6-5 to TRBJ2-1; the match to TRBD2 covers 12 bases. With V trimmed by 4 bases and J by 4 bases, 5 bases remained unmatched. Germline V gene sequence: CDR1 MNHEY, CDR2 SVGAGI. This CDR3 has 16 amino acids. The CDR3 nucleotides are TGTGCCAGCAGTTTCCGGACTAGCGGGGCATACAATGAGCAGTTCTTC. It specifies CASSFRTSGAYNEQFF.

For the CDR3, the DNA is TGTGCCAGCAGTCCAGGGGATGGAAACACCATATATTTT. Its translation: CASSPGDGNTIYF. The gene calls are TRBV6-5 and TRBJ1-3, with D possibly TRBD1 on 6 matching bases. V lost 5 bases to trimming and J lost 3 bases, with 8 bases between them. Germline V CDR1 and CDR2: MNHEY, SVGAGI. The CDR3 runs to 13 residues.

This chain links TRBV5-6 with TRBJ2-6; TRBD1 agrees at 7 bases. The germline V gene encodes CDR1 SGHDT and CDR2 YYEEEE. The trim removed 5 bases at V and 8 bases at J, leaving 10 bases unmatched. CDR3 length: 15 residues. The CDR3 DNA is TGTGCCAGCAGAACTAACAGGGGTTTGCCCAACGTCCTGACTTTC. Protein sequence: CASRTNRGLPNVLTF.

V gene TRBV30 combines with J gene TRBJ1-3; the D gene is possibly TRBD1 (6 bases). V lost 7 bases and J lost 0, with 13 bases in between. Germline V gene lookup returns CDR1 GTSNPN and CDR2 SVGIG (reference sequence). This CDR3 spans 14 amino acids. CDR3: CASTGTTSGNTIYF. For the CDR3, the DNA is TGTGCCTCTACGGGGACAACCTCTGGAAACACCATATATTTT.

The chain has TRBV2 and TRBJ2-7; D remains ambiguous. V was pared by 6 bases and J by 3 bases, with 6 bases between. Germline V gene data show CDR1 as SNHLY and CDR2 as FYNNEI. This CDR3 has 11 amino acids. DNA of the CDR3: TGTGCCAGCAGCGCTGACTACGAGCAGTACTTC. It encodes CASSADYEQYF.

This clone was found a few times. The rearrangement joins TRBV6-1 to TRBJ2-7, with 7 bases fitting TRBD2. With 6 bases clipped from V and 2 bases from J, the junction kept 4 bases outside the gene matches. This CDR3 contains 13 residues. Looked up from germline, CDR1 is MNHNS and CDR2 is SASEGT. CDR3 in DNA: TGTGCCAGCAGAAGGGACTACGCCTACGAGCAGTACTTC. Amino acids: CASRRDYAYEQYF.

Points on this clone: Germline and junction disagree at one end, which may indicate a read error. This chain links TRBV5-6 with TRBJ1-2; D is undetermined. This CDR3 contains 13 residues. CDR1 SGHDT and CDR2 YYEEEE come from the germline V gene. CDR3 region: CASSLVWNSGYTF. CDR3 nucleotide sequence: TGTGCCAGCAGCTTGGTGTGGAACTCTGGCTACACCTTC. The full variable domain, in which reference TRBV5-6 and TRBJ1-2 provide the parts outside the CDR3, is DAGVTQSPTHLIKTRGQQVTLRCSPKSGHDTVSWYQQALGQGPQFIFQYYEEEERQRGNFPDRFSGHQFPNYSSELNVNALLLGDSALYLCASSLVWNSGYTFGSGTRLTVV.

This chain's CDR3 is CAWSPGLMSDTQYF. CDR3 in DNA: TGTGCCTGGAGCCCGGGATTGATGTCAGATACGCAGTATTTT. V gene TRBV30 combines with J gene TRBJ2-3; tentatively, D is TRBD2 (5 bases). The CDR3 is 14 residues long. The V gene lost 3 bases and the J gene lost 4 bases, with 14 bases spanning the gap. Germline CDR1 reads GTSNPN; CDR2 reads SVGIG (reference sequence).

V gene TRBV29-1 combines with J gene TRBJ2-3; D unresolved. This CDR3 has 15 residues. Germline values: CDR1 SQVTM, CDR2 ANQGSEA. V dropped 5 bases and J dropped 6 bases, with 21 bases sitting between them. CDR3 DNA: TGCAGCGTTATTCCGGGCCCTCACCCTGCGGATACGCAGTATTTT. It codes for CSVIPGPHPADTQYF.

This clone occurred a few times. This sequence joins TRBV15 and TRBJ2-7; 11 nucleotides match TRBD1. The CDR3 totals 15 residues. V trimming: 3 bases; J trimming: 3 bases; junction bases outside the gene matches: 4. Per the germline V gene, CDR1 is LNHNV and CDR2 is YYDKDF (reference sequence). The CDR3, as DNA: TGTGCCACCAGCAGTGCCGGGACAGGGGGCTACGAGCAGTACTTC. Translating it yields CATSSAGTGGYEQYF.

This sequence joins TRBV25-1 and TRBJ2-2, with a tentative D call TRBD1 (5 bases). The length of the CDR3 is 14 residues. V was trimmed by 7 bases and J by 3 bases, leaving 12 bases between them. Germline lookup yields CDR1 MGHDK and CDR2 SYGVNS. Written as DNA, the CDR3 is TGTGCCAGCAATGGGGCGGCGTACACCGGGGAGCTGTTTTTT. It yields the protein CASNGAAYTGELFF.

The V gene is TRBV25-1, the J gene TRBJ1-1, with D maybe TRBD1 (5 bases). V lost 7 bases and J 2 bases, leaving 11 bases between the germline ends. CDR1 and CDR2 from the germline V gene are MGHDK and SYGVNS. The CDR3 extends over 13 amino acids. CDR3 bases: TGTGCCAGCATGCGGGGCAGAAACACTGAAGCTTTCTTT. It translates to CASMRGRNTEAFF.

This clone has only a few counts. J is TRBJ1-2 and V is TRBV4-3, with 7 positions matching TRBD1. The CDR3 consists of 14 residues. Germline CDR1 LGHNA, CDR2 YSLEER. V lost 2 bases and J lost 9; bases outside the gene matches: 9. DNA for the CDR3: TGCGCCAGCAGCCAAACCCGGGACAGTAGGAGCTACACCTTC. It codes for CASSQTRDSRSYTF.

CDR3 nucleotide sequence: TGCGCCAGCAGCTTCGGGCAGGGCAGTCAGAGGATGAACACTGAAGCTTTCTTT. It is translated as CASSFGQGSQRMNTEAFF. The gene calls are TRBV5-1 and TRBJ1-1; TRBD1 is a possible D gene (5 bases). V lost 2 bases to trimming and J lost 0 bases, with 20 bases between them. The germline V gene encodes CDR1 SGHRS and CDR2 YFSETQ. This CDR3 is 18 amino acids long.

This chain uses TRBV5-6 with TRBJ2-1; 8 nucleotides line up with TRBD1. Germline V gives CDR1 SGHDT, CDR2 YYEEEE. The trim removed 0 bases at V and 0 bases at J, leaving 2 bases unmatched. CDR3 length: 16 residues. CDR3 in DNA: TGTGCCAGCAGCTTGGACAGGGGGAGCTCCTACAATGAGCAGTTCTTC. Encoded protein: CASSLDRGSSYNEQFF.

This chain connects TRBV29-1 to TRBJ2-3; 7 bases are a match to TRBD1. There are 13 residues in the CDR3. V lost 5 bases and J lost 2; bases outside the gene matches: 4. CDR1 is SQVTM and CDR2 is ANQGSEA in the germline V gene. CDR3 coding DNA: TGCAGCGTTAAGGGACAGCACACAGATACGCAGTATTTT. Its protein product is CSVKGQHTDTQYF.

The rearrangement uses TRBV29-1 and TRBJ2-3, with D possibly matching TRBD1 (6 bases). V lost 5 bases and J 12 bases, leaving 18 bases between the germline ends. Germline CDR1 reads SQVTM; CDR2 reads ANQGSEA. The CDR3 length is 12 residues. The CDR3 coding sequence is TGCAGCGTTAAAAACAGGGCCCGGAACCAGTATTTT. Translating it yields CSVKNRARNQYF.

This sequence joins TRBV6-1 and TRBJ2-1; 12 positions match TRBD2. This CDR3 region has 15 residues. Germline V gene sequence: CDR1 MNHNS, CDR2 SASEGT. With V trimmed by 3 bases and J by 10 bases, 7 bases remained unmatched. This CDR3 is CASSESSGGAGEQFF. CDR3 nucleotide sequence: TGTGCCAGCAGTGAGTCTAGCGGGGGGGCTGGCGAGCAGTTCTTC.

This CDR3 reads CAWSGGRWAKNIQYF. CDR3 coding DNA: TGTGCCTGGAGTGGTGGCCGGTGGGCCAAAAACATTCAGTACTTC. The chain employs TRBV30 and TRBJ2-4; D is unclear. Deletions cut 1 base from V and 1 base from J, with 11 bases between. Germline CDR1 is GTSNPN and CDR2 is SVGIG (reference sequence). The CDR3 has 15 residues.